These 7 T cell receptor beta chains were sequenced from one sample in a study of blood T cell repertoires in COVID-19. Sequenced by immunoSEQ multiplex PCR; TCRdb stores in-frame clones only, minus some. The repertoire includes approximately 97,000 clones, 85% of them detected once, and 38% sits in the top ten. The specimen was peripheral blood. The source is an elderly man with acute or convalescent COVID-19.

This chain uses TRBV7-3 with TRBJ2-7, with D possibly TRBD1 on 5 matching bases. CDR3 length equals 13 residues. CDR1 is SGHTA, CDR2 FQGTGA, per germline. Deletions cut 6 bases from V and 5 bases from J, with 14 bases between. CDR3 amino acids: CASSSGNSDEQYF. The CDR3 DNA is TGTGCCAGCAGTTCAGGGAACTCGGACGAGCAGTACTTC.

The J gene is TRBJ2-3, the V gene TRBV5-1; tentative D call: TRBD1 (6 bases). The V and J ends lost 4 bases and 3 bases respectively, with 12 bases between them. CDR1 SGHRS and CDR2 YFSETQ come from the germline V gene. The CDR3 is 14 amino acids. The CDR3 region is CASSPQGITDTQYF. CDR3 bases: TGCGCCAGCAGCCCGCAGGGGATAACAGATACGCAGTATTTT.

This clone was seen only a few times. V and J are TRBV23-1 and TRBJ1-5; 7 nucleotides match TRBD1. Being an ORF, TRBV23-1 has a function that is uncertain. Trimming cost V 2 bases and J 2 bases; bases outside gene matches: 12. This CDR3 has 18 residues. The DNA for the CDR3 is TGCGCCAGCAGTCAAGAAGGGGGCCTTTTCAGGGGCAATCAGCCCCAGCATTTT. Protein: CASSQEGGLFRGNQPQHF.

The V call is TRBV28, the J call TRBJ1-1, with no clear D. Germline V gene sequence: CDR1 MDHEN, CDR2 SYDVKM. V was shortened by 2 bases and J by 2 bases, with 12 bases between the two germline ends. This CDR3 is built from 15 residues. CDR3 region: CASSLRLVANTEAFF. CDR3 sequence (DNA): TGTGCCAGCAGTTTACGATTGGTGGCCAACACTGAAGCTTTCTTT.

This clone was found once. CDR3 protein: CASSARQGSNSGNTIYF. CDR3 coding DNA: TGTGCCAGCAGCGCCCGACAGGGGTCTAACTCTGGAAACACCATATATTTT. The rearrangement links TRBV7-8 to TRBJ1-3; 8 bases agree with TRBD1. The CDR3 runs to 17 residues. The V gene end was trimmed by 5 bases and the J gene end by 0 bases; junction bases not matched to a gene: 9. Germline V CDR1 and CDR2: SGHVS, FQNEAQ.

The chain recombines TRBV6-5 with TRBJ2-7; 12 nucleotides agree with TRBD1. CDR1 is MNHEY and CDR2 is SVGAGI in the germline V gene. Germline trimming cut 2 bases from V and 7 bases from J; bases unmatched to any gene: 3. CDR3 length: 14 amino acids. The CDR3: CASSYGDRGREQYF. CDR3 coding DNA: TGTGCCAGCAGTTACGGGGACAGGGGGCGGGAGCAGTACTTC.

The V gene is TRBV5-7, the J gene TRBJ1-5; 10 positions agree with TRBD1. TRBV5-7 is labeled an ORF, and its function is uncertain. This CDR3 spans 19 amino acids. V shed 4 bases and J 0 bases; nucleotides not matched to a gene: 13. The CDR3 loop is CASSHTAGQGFYSNQPQHF. In nucleotides, the CDR3 is TGTGCCAGCAGCCATACTGCGGGACAGGGGTTTTATAGCAATCAGCCCCAGCATTTT.